A selection of T cell receptor beta chains follows, all from one sample in a study of blood T cell repertoires in COVID-19. Sequencing used immunoSEQ multiplex PCR; TCRdb keeps in-frame clones, though not all of them. Of about 260,000 clones detected, approximately 90% appear once; the ten largest clones hold roughly 3.9%. The sample taken for sequencing was PBMCs or T cells enriched from blood (not recorded which). These receptors came from a woman aged 25 to 39 with acute COVID-19. Both conserved end residues are part of each CDR3.

V: TRBV19; J: TRBJ1-5; CDR3: CASSTRDNFSNQPQHF
V: TRBV10-3; J: TRBJ2-5; CDR3: CATRPLAAGTQYF
V: TRBV19; J: TRBJ2-3; CDR3: CASRLGGLGAGVPDTQYF
V: TRBV14; J: TRBJ2-1; CDR3: CASSQLAGYNEQFF
V: TRBV10-3; J: TRBJ2-1; CDR3: CAIGEGQGAPGEQFF
V: TRBV5-5; J: TRBJ1-1; CDR3: CASSLGRQNTEAFF
V: TRBV7-8; J: TRBJ2-7; CDR3: CASSLGSSGSYEQYF
V: TRBV11-2; J: TRBJ2-7; CDR3: CASSLDHYEQYF
V: TRBV28; J: TRBJ1-6; CDR3: CASSPYFRTGALSYSPLHF
V: TRBV9; J: TRBJ1-1; CDR3: CASSLTGRTEAFF
V: TRBV29-1; J: TRBJ1-4; CDR3: CSVEGSQEKLFF
V: TRBV24-1; J: TRBJ1-2; CDR3: CATSDPTGGVEGYTF
V: TRBV6-5; J: TRBJ2-6; CDR3: CASSYAAGGDVLTF
V: TRBV11-2; J: TRBJ2-3; CDR3: CASLREGGGTDTQYF
V: TRBV11-2; J: TRBJ2-1; CDR3: CASSFTRNEQFF
V: TRBV14; J: TRBJ2-3; CDR3: CASSQERQSTDTQYF
V: TRBV6-2/TRBV6-3; J: TRBJ2-5; CDR3: CASSYLRTSGQETQYF
V: TRBV27; J: TRBJ2-3; CDR3: CASSLWAGHEGDTQYF
V: TRBV19; J: TRBJ1-5; CDR3: CASSVDRPSNQPQHF
V: TRBV6-2/TRBV6-3; J: TRBJ2-3; CDR3: CASSSERETSTDTQYF
V: TRBV24-1; J: TRBJ2-2; CDR3: CATSDPTGRPSETGELFF
V: TRBV7-9; J: TRBJ2-7; CDR3: CASSKGQGSHEQYF
V: TRBV5-6; J: TRBJ1-6; CDR3: CASSLAEGAVAPLHF
V: TRBV14; J: TRBJ2-2; CDR3: CASSPTSGRGIDGELFF
V: TRBV4-1; J: TRBJ1-2; CDR3: CASSPEELFRGRSGYTF
V: TRBV3-1/TRBV3-2; J: TRBJ2-7; CDR3: CASSRTTSGRFYEQYF
V: TRBV9; J: TRBJ2-1; CDR3: CASSVAGGAGAEQFF
V: TRBV5-5; J: TRBJ1-2; CDR3: CASSLVVGDPRYGYTF
V: TRBV4-2; J: TRBJ2-5; CDR3: CASSRKAGGGETQYF
V: TRBV27; J: TRBJ2-1; CDR3: CASSATPGGYNEQFF
V: TRBV29-1; J: TRBJ2-3; CDR3: CSVDSPRQGGDTQYF